In its sample, the clone carrying this T cell receptor beta chain was seen a few times. V lost 7 bases, J lost 4 bases, and 9 bases stayed unmatched. Germline assignment: CDR1 SGHRS and CDR2 YFSETQ. CDR3 size: 14 residues. The record originates from a study of blood T cell repertoires in COVID-19. At the level of the study: Samples came from the United States, Italy and Spain, spanning acute and convalescent COVID-19.

This table comes from immunoSEQ multiplex PCR, and its TCRdb copy is limited to in-frame clones, with some not included. The table shows 130,000 or so clones, with around nine tenths occurring only once. J is TRBJ2-7 and V is TRBV5-1; 9 nucleotides agree with TRBD1. Sequenced input: peripheral blood. This clonotype originated in a man between 65 and 85 years old with active COVID-19. CDR3 residues: CASRPGQGPYEQYF. The CDR3 DNA follows: TGCGCCAGCCGACCGGGACAGGGTCCTTACGAGCAGTACTTC.